This T cell receptor beta chain comes out of a study of blood T cell repertoires in COVID-19. Original analysis: Nucleated cell counts were estimated from reference gene primer amplification. Here immunoSEQ multiplex PCR was the method, and the copy in TCRdb shows in-frame clones only, minus some. Clonal size and the V and J genes are those of that table, whereas D and trimming came from the DNA. The table has about 310,000 clones, over 75% seen once. Between the trimmed V and J ends, which lost 6 bases and 4 bases, there was a span of 14 bases. The length of the CDR3 is 14 residues. CDR1 is LGHNT, CDR2 FRNRAP, per germline. Donors were grouped by their self-reported clinical history. Two consecutive negative NP/OP PCR tests, clearance, or resolved symptoms defined Cohort 3 recovery.

The gene calls are TRBV12-5 and TRBJ2-3; D is perhaps TRBD2 (6 bases). The sequence derives from a woman aged 40 to 50 who had recovered from COVID-19. The sequencing sample was made of PBMCs or T cells enriched from blood (not recorded which). In DNA, the CDR3 is TGTGCTAGTGGACCGCCCGGGAGCTCAGATACGCAGTATTTT. Translation: CASGPPGSSDTQYF. The full variable domain, with the rest looked up from reference TRBV12-5 and TRBJ2-3, is DARVTQTPRHKVTEMGQEVTMRCQPILGHNTVFWYRQTMMQGLELLAYFRNRAPLDDSGMPKDRFSAEMPDATLATLKIQPSEPRDSAVYFCASGPPGSSDTQYFGPGTRLTVL.